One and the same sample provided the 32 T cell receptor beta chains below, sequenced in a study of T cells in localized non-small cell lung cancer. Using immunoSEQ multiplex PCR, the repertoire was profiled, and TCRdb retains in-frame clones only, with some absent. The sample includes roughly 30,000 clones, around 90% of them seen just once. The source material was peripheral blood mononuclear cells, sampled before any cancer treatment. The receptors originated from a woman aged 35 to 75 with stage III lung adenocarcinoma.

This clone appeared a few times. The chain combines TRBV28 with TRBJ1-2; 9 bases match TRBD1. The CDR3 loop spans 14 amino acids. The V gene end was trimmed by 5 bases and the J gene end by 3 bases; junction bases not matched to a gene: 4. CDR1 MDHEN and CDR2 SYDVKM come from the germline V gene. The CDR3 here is CASSPGTGHYGYTF. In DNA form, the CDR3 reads TGTGCCAGCAGTCCCGGGACAGGGCACTATGGCTACACCTTC.

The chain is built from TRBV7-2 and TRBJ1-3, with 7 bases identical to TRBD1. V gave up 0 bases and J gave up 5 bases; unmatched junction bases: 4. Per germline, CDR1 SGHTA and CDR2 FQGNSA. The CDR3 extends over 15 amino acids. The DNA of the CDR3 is TGTGCCAGCAGCTTAGCAGGGACAGTAAGAAACACCATATATTTT. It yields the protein CASSLAGTVRNTIYF.

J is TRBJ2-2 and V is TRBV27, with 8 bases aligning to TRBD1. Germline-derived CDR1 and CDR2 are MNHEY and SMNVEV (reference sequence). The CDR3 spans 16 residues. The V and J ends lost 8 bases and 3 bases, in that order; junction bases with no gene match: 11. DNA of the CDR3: TGTGCCAGCGGGGTGACAGGGGACTGGGACACCGGGGAGCTGTTTTTT. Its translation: CASGVTGDWDTGELFF.

CDR3 amino acids: CASSLGQRDSPLHF. The CDR3 DNA follows: TGTGCCAGCAGCTTGGGTCAGCGGGATTCACCCCTCCACTTT. The chain recombines TRBV5-4 with TRBJ1-6; D is undetermined. Trimming left V 0 bases short and J 8 bases short, with 9 bases between. CDR3 length: 14 residues. From germline, CDR1 is SGHNT and CDR2 YYREEE (reference sequence).

In nucleotides, the CDR3 is TGCAGCGCCATCACAGATACGCAGTATTTT. This sequence encodes CSAITDTQYF. The chain carries TRBV29-1 and TRBJ2-3; D is unresolved. Germline assignment: CDR1 SQVTM and CDR2 ANQGSEA. V lost 7 bases, J lost 2 bases, and 4 bases lay in between. This CDR3 has 10 amino acids.

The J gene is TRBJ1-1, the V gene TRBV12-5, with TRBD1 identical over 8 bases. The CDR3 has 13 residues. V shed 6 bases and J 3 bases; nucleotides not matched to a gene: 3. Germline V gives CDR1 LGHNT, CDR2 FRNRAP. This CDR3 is CASGLTGDTEAFF. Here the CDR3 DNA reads TGTGCTAGTGGCCTGACAGGGGACACTGAAGCTTTCTTT.

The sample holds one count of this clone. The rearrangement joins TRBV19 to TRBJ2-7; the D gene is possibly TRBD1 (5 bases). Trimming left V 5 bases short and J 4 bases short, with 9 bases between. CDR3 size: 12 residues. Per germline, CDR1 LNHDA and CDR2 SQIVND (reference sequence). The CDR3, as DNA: TGTGCCAGTAGTCCAGCAGGGTACGAGCAGTACTTC. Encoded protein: CASSPAGYEQYF.

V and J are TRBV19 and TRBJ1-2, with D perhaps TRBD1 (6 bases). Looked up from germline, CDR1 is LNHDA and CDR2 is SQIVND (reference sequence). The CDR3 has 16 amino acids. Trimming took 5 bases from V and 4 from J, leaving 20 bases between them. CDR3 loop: CASSPTDRTSSYGYTF. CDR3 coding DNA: TGTGCCAGTAGTCCGACGGACAGAACTTCTAGCTATGGCTACACCTTC.

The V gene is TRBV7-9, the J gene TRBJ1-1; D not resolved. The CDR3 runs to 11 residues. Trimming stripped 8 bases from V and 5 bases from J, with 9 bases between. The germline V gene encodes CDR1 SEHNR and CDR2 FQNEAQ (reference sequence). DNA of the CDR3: TGTGCCAGCGATGGATGGACTGAAGCTTTCTTT. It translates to CASDGWTEAFF.

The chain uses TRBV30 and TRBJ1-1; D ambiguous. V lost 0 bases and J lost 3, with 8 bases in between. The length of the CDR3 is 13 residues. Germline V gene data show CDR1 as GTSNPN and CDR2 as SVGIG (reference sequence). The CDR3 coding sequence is TGTGCCTGGAGTGTAAGTGGGCACACTGAAGCTTTCTTT. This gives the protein CAWSVSGHTEAFF.

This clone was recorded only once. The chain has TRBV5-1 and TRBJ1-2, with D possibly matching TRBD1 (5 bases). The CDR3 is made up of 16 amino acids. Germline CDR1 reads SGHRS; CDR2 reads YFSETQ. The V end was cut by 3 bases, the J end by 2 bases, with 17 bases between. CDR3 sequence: CASSWGGGTINYGYTF. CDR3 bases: TGCGCCAGCAGCTGGGGCGGGGGGACTATCAACTATGGCTACACCTTC. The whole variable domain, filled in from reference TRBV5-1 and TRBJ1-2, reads KAGVTQTPRYLIKTRGQQVTLSCSPISGHRSVSWYQQTPGQGLQFLFEYFSETQRNKGNFPGRFSGRQFSNSRSEMNVSTLELGDSALYLCASSWGGGTINYGYTFGSGTRLTVV.

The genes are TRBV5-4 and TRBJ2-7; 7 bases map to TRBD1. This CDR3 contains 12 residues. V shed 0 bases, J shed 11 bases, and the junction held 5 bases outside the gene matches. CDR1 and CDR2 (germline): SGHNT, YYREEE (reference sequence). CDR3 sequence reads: CASSLGQGVKYF. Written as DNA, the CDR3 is TGTGCCAGCAGCTTGGGACAGGGAGTGAAGTACTTC.

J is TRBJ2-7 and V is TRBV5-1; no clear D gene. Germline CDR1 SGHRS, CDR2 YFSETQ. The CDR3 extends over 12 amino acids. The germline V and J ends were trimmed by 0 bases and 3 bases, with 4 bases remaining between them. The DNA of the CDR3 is TGCGCCAGCAGCTTGGATGACTACGAGCAGTACTTC. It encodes CASSLDDYEQYF.

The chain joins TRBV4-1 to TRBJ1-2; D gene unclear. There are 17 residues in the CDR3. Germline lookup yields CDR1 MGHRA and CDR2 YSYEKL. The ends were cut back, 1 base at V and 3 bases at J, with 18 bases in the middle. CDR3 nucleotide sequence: TGCGCCAGCAGCCAAGTCCGTAAGGGTTACCCCTACTATGGCTACACCTTC. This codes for CASSQVRKGYPYYGYTF.

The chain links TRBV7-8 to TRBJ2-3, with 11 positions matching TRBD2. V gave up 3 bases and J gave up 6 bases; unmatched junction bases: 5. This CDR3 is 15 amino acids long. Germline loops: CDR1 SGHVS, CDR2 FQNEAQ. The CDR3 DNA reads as TGTGCCAGCAGCTTTAGCGGGGGGGCTATTGATACGCAGTATTTT. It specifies CASSFSGGAIDTQYF.

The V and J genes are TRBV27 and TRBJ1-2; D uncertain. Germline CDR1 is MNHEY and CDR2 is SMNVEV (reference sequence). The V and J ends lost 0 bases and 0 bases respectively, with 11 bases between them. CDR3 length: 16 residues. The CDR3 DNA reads TGTGCCAGCAGTTTATCGATGGCGACCCCTAACTATGGCTACACCTTC. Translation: CASSLSMATPNYGYTF.

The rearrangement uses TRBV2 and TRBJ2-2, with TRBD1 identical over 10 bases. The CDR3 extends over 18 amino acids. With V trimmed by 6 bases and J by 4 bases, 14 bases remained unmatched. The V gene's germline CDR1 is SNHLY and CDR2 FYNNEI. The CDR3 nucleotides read TGTGCCAGCAGACACGGGACAGGGGTGCCTCGAGGCACCGGGGAGCTGTTTTTT. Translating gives CASRHGTGVPRGTGELFF.

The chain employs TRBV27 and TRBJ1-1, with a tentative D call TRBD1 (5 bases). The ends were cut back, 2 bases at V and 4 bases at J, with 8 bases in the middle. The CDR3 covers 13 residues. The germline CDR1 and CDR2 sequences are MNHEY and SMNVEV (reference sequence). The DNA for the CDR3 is TGTGCCAGCAGTTTAGAGGGGATCACTGAAGCTTTCTTT. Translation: CASSLEGITEAFF.

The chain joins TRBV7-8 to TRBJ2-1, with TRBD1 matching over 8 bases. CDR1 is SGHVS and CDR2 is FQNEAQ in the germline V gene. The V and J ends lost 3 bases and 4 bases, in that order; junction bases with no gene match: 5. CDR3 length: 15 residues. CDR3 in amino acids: CASSLPGQAYNEQFF. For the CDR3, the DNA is TGTGCCAGCAGCTTGCCGGGACAGGCTTACAATGAGCAGTTCTTC.

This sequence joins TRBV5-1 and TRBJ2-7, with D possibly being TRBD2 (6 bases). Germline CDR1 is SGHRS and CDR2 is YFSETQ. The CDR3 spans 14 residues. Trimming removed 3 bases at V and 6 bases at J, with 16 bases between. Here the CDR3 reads CASSSTAGSAEQYF. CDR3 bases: TGCGCCAGCAGCTCCACAGCGGGCTCCGCCGAGCAGTACTTC.

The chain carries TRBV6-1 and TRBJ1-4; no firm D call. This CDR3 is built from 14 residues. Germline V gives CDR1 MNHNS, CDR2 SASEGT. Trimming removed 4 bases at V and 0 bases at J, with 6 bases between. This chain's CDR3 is CASSVHATNEKLFF. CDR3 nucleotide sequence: TGTGCCAGCAGTGTGCACGCAACTAATGAAAAACTGTTTTTT.

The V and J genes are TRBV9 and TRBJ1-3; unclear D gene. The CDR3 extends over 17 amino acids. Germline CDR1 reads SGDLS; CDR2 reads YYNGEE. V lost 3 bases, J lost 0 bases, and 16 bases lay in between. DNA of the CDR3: TGTGCCAGCAGCGAGATACCGGACGCCCGCTCTGGAAACACCATATATTTT. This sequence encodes CASSEIPDARSGNTIYF.

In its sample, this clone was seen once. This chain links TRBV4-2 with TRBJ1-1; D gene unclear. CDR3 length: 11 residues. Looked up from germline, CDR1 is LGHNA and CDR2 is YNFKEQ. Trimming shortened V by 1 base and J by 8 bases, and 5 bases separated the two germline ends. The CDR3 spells CASSQVKEAFF. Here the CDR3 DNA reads TGTGCCAGCAGCCAAGTAAAAGAAGCTTTCTTT.

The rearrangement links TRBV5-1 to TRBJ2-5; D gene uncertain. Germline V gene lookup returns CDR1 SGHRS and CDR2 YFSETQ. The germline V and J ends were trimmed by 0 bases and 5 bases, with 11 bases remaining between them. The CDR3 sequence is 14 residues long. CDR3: CASSLERFGETQYF. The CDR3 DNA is TGCGCCAGCAGCTTGGAGCGATTTGGGGAGACCCAGTACTTC.

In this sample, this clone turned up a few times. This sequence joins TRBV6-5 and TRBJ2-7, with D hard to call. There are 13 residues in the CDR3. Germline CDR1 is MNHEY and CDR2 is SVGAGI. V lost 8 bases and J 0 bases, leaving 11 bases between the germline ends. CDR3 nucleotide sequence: TGTGCCAGCTCAGTGAGCGTCTCCTACGAGCAGTACTTC. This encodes CASSVSVSYEQYF.

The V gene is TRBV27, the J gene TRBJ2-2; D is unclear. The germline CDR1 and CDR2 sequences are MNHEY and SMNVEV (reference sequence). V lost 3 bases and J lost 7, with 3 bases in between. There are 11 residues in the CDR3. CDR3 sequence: CASSFGGELFF. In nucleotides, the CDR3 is TGTGCCAGCAGTTTTGGCGGGGAGCTGTTTTTT.

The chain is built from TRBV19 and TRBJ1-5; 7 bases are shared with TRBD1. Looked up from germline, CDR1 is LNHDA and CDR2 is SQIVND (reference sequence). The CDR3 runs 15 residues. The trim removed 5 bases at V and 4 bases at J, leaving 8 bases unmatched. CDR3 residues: CASSQGQAENQPQHF. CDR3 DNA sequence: TGTGCCAGTAGTCAAGGACAGGCGGAGAATCAGCCCCAGCATTTT.

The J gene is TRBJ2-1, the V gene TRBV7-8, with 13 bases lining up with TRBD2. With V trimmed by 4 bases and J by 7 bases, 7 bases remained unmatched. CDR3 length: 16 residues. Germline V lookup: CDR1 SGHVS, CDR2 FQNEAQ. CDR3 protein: CASSSKGLAGVNEQFF. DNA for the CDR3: TGTGCCAGCAGCTCCAAAGGACTAGCGGGAGTTAATGAGCAGTTCTTC.

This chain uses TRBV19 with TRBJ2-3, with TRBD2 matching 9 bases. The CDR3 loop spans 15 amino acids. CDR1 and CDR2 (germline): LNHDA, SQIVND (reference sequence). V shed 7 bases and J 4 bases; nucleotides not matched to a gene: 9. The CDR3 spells CASKVAGASPDTQYF. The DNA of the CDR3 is TGTGCCAGTAAGGTAGCGGGAGCGTCCCCAGATACGCAGTATTTT.

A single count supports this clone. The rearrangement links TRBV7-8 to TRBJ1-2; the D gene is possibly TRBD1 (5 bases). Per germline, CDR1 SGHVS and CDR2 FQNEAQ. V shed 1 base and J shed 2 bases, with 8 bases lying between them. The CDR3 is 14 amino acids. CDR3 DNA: TGTGCCAGCAGCTTAGGGGGACCCAACTATGGCTACACCTTC. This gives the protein CASSLGGPNYGYTF.

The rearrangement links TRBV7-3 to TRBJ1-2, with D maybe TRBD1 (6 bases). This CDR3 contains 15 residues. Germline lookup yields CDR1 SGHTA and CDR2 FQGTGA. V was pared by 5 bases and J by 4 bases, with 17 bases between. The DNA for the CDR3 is TGTGCCAGCAGCCCCAATTGGGGGGGGCCCTATGGCTACACCTTC. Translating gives CASSPNWGGPYGYTF.

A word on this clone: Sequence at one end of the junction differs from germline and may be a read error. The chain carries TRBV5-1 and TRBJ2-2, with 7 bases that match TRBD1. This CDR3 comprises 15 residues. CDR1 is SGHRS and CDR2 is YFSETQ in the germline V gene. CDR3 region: CASNLNPTGSGELFF. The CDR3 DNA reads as TGCGCCAGCAACTTGAACCCGACAGGGAGCGGGGAGCTGTTTTTT.